Sequencing of this T cell receptor beta chain was carried out in a study of tumor and adjacent non-tumor tissue in lung cancer. The study's findings and limits: Higher tumor TCR diversity was associated with shorter survival. In normal lung, the top 100 clones were significantly more dominant than in tumor.

Germline V gene sequence: CDR1 LGHNA, CDR2 YNFKEQ. The germline V and J ends were trimmed by 0 bases and 8 bases, with 23 bases remaining between them. The CDR3 contains 17 residues. This sample's RNA came from whole unsorted tissue. In the case of this clonotype: Its antigen remains unidentified.

TCRbeta libraries were built with three rounds of nested PCR, modified from ARM-PCR. TCRdb reprocessed the multiplex PCR reads with MiXCR, giving one entry per CDR3 protein. Found here are 65,000 to 90,000 distinct CDR3 sequences, under 70% of them singletons; the top ten hold 10% to 15%. The specimen sequenced was lung tumor tissue. The receptor was isolated from a woman in her seventies with non-small cell lung cancer. V is TRBV4-2 and J is TRBJ2-7; TRBD1 might be the D (9 bases). This chain's CDR3 is CASSQDPGGTGPNKQYF. CDR3 nucleotide sequence: TGTGCCAGCAGCCAAGACCCGGGAGGGACAGGGCCAAACAAGCAGTACTTC.